Listed here are 23 T cell receptor beta chains from one sample, sequenced in a study of OX40 agonist ivuxolimab in advanced cancers. TCRdb's copy holds only in-frame clones and misses some; the assay was immunoSEQ multiplex PCR. The sample shows about 70,000 clones, roughly 80% of them seen only once. Specimen: CD4+ or CD8+ T cells sorted from blood, collected in a trial of the OX40 agonist ivuxolimab. These receptors were taken from an adult with an advanced solid tumor such as melanoma, head and neck, liver or kidney cancer.

V is TRBV18 and J is TRBJ1-1, with D possibly being TRBD1 (5 bases). Germline V gene data show CDR1 as KGHSH and CDR2 as LQKENI. The CDR3 spans 13 residues. The ends were cut back, 2 bases at V and 3 bases at J, with 7 bases in the middle. This CDR3 is CASSPGADTEAFF. CDR3 coding DNA: TGTGCCAGCTCACCAGGGGCGGACACTGAAGCTTTCTTT. Based on the CDR3 plus reference TRBV18 and TRBJ1-1, the full variable domain is NAGVMQNPRHLVRRRGQEARLRCSPMKGHSHVYWYRQLPEEGLKFMVYLQKENIIDESGMPKERFSAEFPKEGPSILRIQQVVRGDSAAYFCASSPGADTEAFFGQGTRLTVV.

The rearrangement links TRBV28 to TRBJ2-1; TRBD2 matches at 7 bases. Trimming at V came to 6 bases and at J to 7 bases, leaving 15 bases not matched to a gene. This CDR3 comprises 16 residues. The germline CDR1 and CDR2 sequences are MDHEN and SYDVKM. CDR3 nucleotide sequence: TGTGCCAGCAGCCCCTCTAGCGGAACCAGGGTGAATGAGCAGTTCTTC. Its protein product is CASSPSSGTRVNEQFF.

This chain joins TRBV5-6 and TRBJ1-2; D gene uncertain. This CDR3 spans 13 amino acids. The germline CDR1 and CDR2 sequences are SGHDT and YYEEEE. The V end was cut by 0 bases, the J end by 8 bases, with 11 bases between. Here the CDR3 reads CASSLGLPMGYTF. CDR3 nucleotides: TGTGCCAGCAGCTTGGGGCTGCCAATGGGCTACACCTTC. The full variable domain, with the rest looked up from reference TRBV5-6 and TRBJ1-2, is DAGVTQSPTHLIKTRGQQVTLRCSPKSGHDTVSWYQQALGQGPQFIFQYYEEEERQRGNFPDRFSGHQFPNYSSELNVNALLLGDSALYLCASSLGLPMGYTFGSGTRLTVV.

The chain is built from TRBV11-3 and TRBJ2-3; perhaps TRBD1 as D (5 bases). V was cut by 3 bases and J by 0 bases, with 7 bases left in between. The CDR3 has 14 amino acids. Germline lookup yields CDR1 SGHNT and CDR2 YENEEA. The CDR3 nucleotides read TGTGCCAGCAGCTTGGGGCGTAGCACAGATACGCAGTATTTT. Protein: CASSLGRSTDTQYF.

This clone was seen a handful of times. This chain joins TRBV11-2 and TRBJ1-1; TRBD1 matches at 7 bases. CDR1 is SGHAT, CDR2 FQNNGV, per germline. The CDR3 extends over 14 amino acids. V shed 5 bases and J 5 bases; nucleotides not matched to a gene: 8. CDR3 loop: CASSTQQGLTEAFF. DNA for the CDR3: TGTGCCAGCAGCACCCAACAGGGGCTGACTGAAGCTTTCTTT.

The chain is built from TRBV6-6 and TRBJ1-5; D not certain. CDR1 and CDR2 (germline): MNHNY, SVGAGI (reference sequence). Trimming took off 5 bases at V and 0 bases at J, with 8 bases between the two ends. The length of the CDR3 is 14 residues. The CDR3 nucleotides are TGTGCCAGCAGTCCCTGGGGTAGCAATCAGCCCCAGCATTTT. Translating it yields CASSPWGSNQPQHF.

The CDR3 DNA reads as TGCGCCAGCAGCCAAGGAACAGCCCATTCAGGCGAGCAGTACTTC. This sequence encodes CASSQGTAHSGEQYF. The chain recombines TRBV4-1 with TRBJ2-7, with unresolved D. CDR1 is MGHRA and CDR2 is YSYEKL in the germline V gene. The CDR3 extends over 15 amino acids. V was trimmed by 1 base and J by 6 bases, leaving 16 bases between them.

V usage is TRBV2 and J usage is TRBJ2-7, with D maybe TRBD1 (6 bases). V lost 7 bases to trimming and J lost 2 bases, with 6 bases between them. The CDR3 length is 11 residues. Germline lookup yields CDR1 SNHLY and CDR2 FYNNEI. Here the CDR3 reads CASNRAYEQYF. DNA of the CDR3: TGTGCCAGCAACAGGGCCTACGAGCAGTACTTC.

This chain connects TRBV10-3 to TRBJ2-1; D is unresolved. V was cut by 4 bases and J by 6 bases, with 4 bases left in between. Per germline, CDR1 ENHRY and CDR2 SYGVKD. This CDR3 spans 11 amino acids. The CDR3 sequence: CAISVGNEQFF. For the CDR3, the DNA is TGTGCCATCAGTGTAGGCAATGAGCAGTTCTTC.

As DNA, the CDR3 is TGTGCCAGCAGTTTGATGACAGGGGGCTTAACTGAAGCTTTCTTT. This encodes CASSLMTGGLTEAFF. J is TRBJ1-1 and V is TRBV28; 10 bases line up with TRBD1. The germline CDR1 and CDR2 sequences are MDHEN and SYDVKM. V lost 3 bases and J lost 5; bases outside the gene matches: 6. The CDR3 has 15 amino acids. Complete variable domain (other parts from reference TRBV28 and TRBJ1-1): DVKVTQSSRYLVKRTGEKVFLECVQDMDHENMFWYRQDPGLGLRLIYFSYDVKMKEKGDIPEGYSVSREKKERFSLILESASTNQTSMYLCASSLMTGGLTEAFFGQGTRLTVV.

The sample holds a few counts of this clone. V gene TRBV14 combines with J gene TRBJ1-1; perhaps TRBD1 as D (5 bases). This CDR3 spans 15 amino acids. Trimming removed 1 base at V and 7 bases at J, with 16 bases between. Germline-derived CDR1 and CDR2 are SGHDN and FVKESK. CDR3 DNA sequence: TGTGCCAGCAGCCAAGTGACAGCGTGGGACGGTGAAGCTTTCTTT. Its protein product is CASSQVTAWDGEAFF.

The chain combines TRBV7-8 with TRBJ1-5; a possible D gene is TRBD1 (6 bases). V lost 4 bases and J lost 3, with 16 bases in between. This CDR3 is built from 16 residues. Germline CDR1 reads SGHVS; CDR2 reads FQNEAQ. CDR3 sequence: CASSSRQVGDNQPQHF. The CDR3 nucleotides are TGTGCCAGCAGCTCCAGACAGGTTGGGGACAATCAGCCCCAGCATTTT.

The chain recombines TRBV7-2 with TRBJ2-1, with 7 bases lining up with TRBD2. J gave up 6 bases and V 2 bases, and 10 bases lay outside the gene matches. CDR3 size: 16 residues. The germline gives CDR1 SGHTA, CDR2 FQGNSA. CDR3 in DNA: TGTGCCAGCAGCTTAAGTGCAGCGGGGCCCTTCAATGAGCAGTTCTTC. As protein: CASSLSAAGPFNEQFF.

The chain is built from TRBV7-9 and TRBJ1-2, with D hard to call. CDR3 size: 14 residues. V lost 1 base, J lost 4 bases, and 10 bases lay in between. CDR1 is SEHNR and CDR2 is FQNEAQ in the germline V gene (reference sequence). CDR3 DNA: TGTGCCAGCAGCTTAGGAGAGGCCGGCTATGGCTACACCTTC. This translates into CASSLGEAGYGYTF. Variable domain in full (rest from reference TRBV7-9 and TRBJ1-2): DTGVSQNPRHKITKRGQNVTFRCDPISEHNRLYWYRQTLGQGPEFLTYFQNEAQLEKSRLLSDRFSAERPKGSFSTLEIQRTEQGDSAMYLCASSLGEAGYGYTFGSGTRLTVV.

This sequence joins TRBV10-2 and TRBJ2-5; 13 nucleotides line up with TRBD2. From germline, CDR1 is WSHSY and CDR2 SAAADI. J lost 4 bases, V lost 6 bases, and 2 bases had no gene match. The CDR3 is made up of 14 amino acids. The CDR3 is CASRTSGGRETQYF. The CDR3 DNA reads as TGCGCCAGCAGGACTAGCGGGGGGCGAGAGACCCAGTACTTC.

The V call is TRBV19, the J call TRBJ1-5; 9 bases agree with TRBD1. With V trimmed by 3 bases and J by 6 bases, 15 bases remained unmatched. This CDR3 region has 18 residues. CDR1 and CDR2 from the germline V gene are LNHDA and SQIVND (reference sequence). CDR3 in amino acids: CASSMGQGKASGPQPQHF. The CDR3 DNA reads as TGTGCCAGTAGTATGGGACAGGGCAAGGCATCGGGCCCTCAGCCCCAGCATTTT.

The chain is built from TRBV5-1 and TRBJ2-4; 7 bases map to TRBD1. Trimming took 0 bases from V and 9 from J; bases not matched to a gene: 9. This CDR3 is 15 amino acids long. Per germline, CDR1 SGHRS and CDR2 YFSETQ. The CDR3 nucleotides read TGCGCCAGCAGCTTGGGAGGGGGCGCAGGCAGCATTCAGTACTTC. Protein product: CASSLGGGAGSIQYF.

Only a few counts were recorded for this clone. The chain joins TRBV10-3 to TRBJ2-7; weak D call: TRBD1 (5 bases). V lost 6 bases and J 2 bases, leaving 11 bases between the germline ends. Germline-derived CDR1 and CDR2 are ENHRY and SYGVKD. This CDR3 comprises 13 residues. For the CDR3, the DNA is TGTGCCATCAGCGACAGTAACCCCTACGAGCAGTACTTC. Protein product: CAISDSNPYEQYF.

The CDR3 DNA sequence: TGTGCCAGCAGCTTAGGGACAGGGTCCTTTTCCTACGAGCAGTACTTC. It encodes CASSLGTGSFSYEQYF. The genes are TRBV7-8 and TRBJ2-7, with 8 bases fitting TRBD1. Germline V gene lookup returns CDR1 SGHVS and CDR2 FQNEAQ. The CDR3 consists of 16 residues. V lost 1 base, J lost 1 base, and 6 bases stayed unmatched. Full variable domain (missing parts from reference TRBV7-8 and TRBJ2-7): GAGVSQSPRYKVAKRGQDVALRCDPISGHVSLFWYQQALGQGPEFLTYFQNEAQLDKSGLPSDRFFAERPEGSVSTLKIQRTQQEDSAVYLCASSLGTGSFSYEQYFGPGTRLTVT.

This clone has a handful of counts. The chain couples TRBV7-9 to TRBJ1-5; D is ambiguous. Trimming pared 5 bases from V and 7 bases from J, leaving 12 bases between. The germline V gene encodes CDR1 SEHNR and CDR2 FQNEAQ (reference sequence). This CDR3 has 13 residues. CDR3 protein: CASSPRKGQPQHF. CDR3 bases: TGTGCCAGCAGCCCCCGAAAGGGCCAGCCCCAGCATTTT.

This clone was recorded only once. The rearrangement joins TRBV5-1 to TRBJ1-1, with D possibly TRBD1 on 5 matching bases. The CDR3 has 14 amino acids. Germline V gives CDR1 SGHRS, CDR2 YFSETQ. Trimming removed 2 bases at V and 1 base at J, with 9 bases between. This chain's CDR3 is CASSFGTANTEAFF. The CDR3 nucleotides are TGCGCCAGCAGCTTTGGGACGGCGAACACTGAAGCTTTCTTT.

V gene TRBV4-3 combines with J gene TRBJ1-3, with no clear D. With 0 bases removed from V and 0 bases from J, the gap between germline ends came to 9 bases. The CDR3 is 16 amino acids. Germline V gene sequence: CDR1 LGHNA, CDR2 YSLEER. In DNA, the CDR3 is TGCGCCAGCAGCCAAGACCTCAGAAGCTCTGGAAACACCATATATTTT. Encoded protein: CASSQDLRSSGNTIYF.

This chain uses TRBV18 with TRBJ1-1; D ambiguous. Germline assignment: CDR1 KGHSH and CDR2 LQKENI. Trimming left V 2 bases short and J 1 base short, with 11 bases between. This CDR3 is 15 amino acids long. The CDR3 coding sequence is TGTGCCAGCTCACCATCCTTACAGAGGAACACTGAAGCTTTCTTT. Protein sequence: CASSPSLQRNTEAFF.